The 16 T cell receptor beta chains below come from one sample, sequenced in a study of blood T cells in healthy people across ages. Primed by a sample-barcoded 5' primer and a J-beta primer mix, a second PCR proceeded for about 6 to 11 cycles. In TCRdb, the 5' RACE reads were re-called with MiXCR into one record per CDR3 protein. Here the sample spans around 990,000 distinct CDR3 sequences, around two fifths being singletons. The specimen sequenced was blood. These receptors were taken from a man between 18 and 29 years old in good health.

This clonotype turned up a few times. The chain recombines TRBV7-6 with TRBJ1-4, with 9 nucleotides matching TRBD1. This CDR3 spans 15 amino acids. With V trimmed by 5 bases and J by 6 bases, 7 bases remained unmatched. The germline V gene has CDR1 SGHVS and CDR2 FNYEAQ. CDR3 residues: CASSHLTGGDEKLFF. CDR3 DNA: TGTGCCAGCAGCCACCTGACAGGGGGAGATGAAAAACTGTTTTTT.

The rearrangement links TRBV7-9 to TRBJ1-1, with D perhaps TRBD1 (5 bases). Germline V lookup: CDR1 SEHNR, CDR2 FQNEAQ (reference sequence). The V and J ends lost 3 bases and 4 bases respectively, with 9 bases between them. The CDR3 is 13 residues long. In nucleotides, the CDR3 is TGTGCCAGCAGCTTGTGGCAGGGCACTGAAGCTTTCTTT. Its translation is CASSLWQGTEAFF.

The chain couples TRBV20-1 to TRBJ2-1; TRBD1 is a possible D gene (6 bases). The DNA end favors TRBJ2-7, so the J call may be wrong. From germline, CDR1 is DFQATT and CDR2 SNEGSKA (reference sequence). The CDR3 is 15 amino acids. In DNA form, the CDR3 reads TGCAGTGCTACCGCAGGGGATCAGGTGAACAATGAGCAGTACTTC. Its translation is CSATAGDQVNNEQYF.

V and J are TRBV12-3 or TRBV12-4 and TRBJ2-3; 7 bases are a match to TRBD1. Losses at the gene ends were 6 bases for V and 8 bases for J; bases not matched to a gene: 14. The CDR3 runs 15 residues. The CDR3 loop is CASSLNDRDSGTQYF. The CDR3, as DNA: TGTGCCAGCAGCCTCAACGACAGGGATTCAGGTACGCAGTATTTT.

V and J are TRBV13 and TRBJ1-4, with D uncertain. Per the germline V gene, CDR1 is PRHDT and CDR2 is FYEKMQ (reference sequence). The CDR3 has 16 residues. The V and J ends lost 5 bases and 4 bases respectively, with 17 bases between them. CDR3 DNA: TGTGCCAGCAGCCCTGCGTCCGGGAGATTTAATGAAAAACTGTTTTTT. Translation gives CASSPASGRFNEKLFF.

V usage is TRBV10-3 and J usage is TRBJ2-5, with D unclear. The CDR3 spans 12 residues. The germline CDR1 and CDR2 sequences are ENHRY and SYGVKD. V dropped 6 bases and J dropped 4 bases, with 9 bases sitting between them. The CDR3 loop is CAISNPGETQYF. In nucleotides, the CDR3 is TGTGCCATCAGCAATCCGGGAGAGACCCAGTACTTC.

This clonotype was counted between two and nine times. This chain connects TRBV20-1 to TRBJ2-3, with TRBD1 as a possible D gene (6 bases). CDR3 length equals 13 residues. Trimming stripped 2 bases from V and 4 bases from J, with 10 bases between. Per germline, CDR1 DFQATT and CDR2 SNEGSKA (reference sequence). CDR3 sequence reads: CSARSAGADTQYF. The CDR3 DNA reads TGCAGTGCTAGATCGGCAGGGGCAGATACGCAGTATTTT.

This chain links TRBV11-1 with TRBJ2-3; 8 nucleotides align to TRBD1. The CDR3 consists of 15 residues. Per the germline V gene, CDR1 is SGHAT and CDR2 is FQDESV (reference sequence). V dropped 0 bases and J dropped 4; count of bases not matched to a gene: 3. The CDR3 sequence is CASSLARGRSDTQYF. CDR3 nucleotides: TGTGCCAGCAGCTTAGCCAGGGGGCGATCAGATACGCAGTATTTT.

The chain has TRBV5-1 and TRBJ1-2, with D possibly matching TRBD1 (5 bases). Germline V lookup: CDR1 SGHRS, CDR2 YFSETQ. CDR3 length: 14 amino acids. Trimming stripped 2 bases from V and 4 bases from J, with 12 bases between. CDR3 DNA sequence: TGCGCCAGCAGCTTAGAGGGACCGACCTATGGCTACACCTTC. Residues: CASSLEGPTYGYTF.

The genes are TRBV7-3 and TRBJ1-2, with D possibly being TRBD1 (6 bases). V was shortened by 5 bases and J by 3 bases, with 25 bases between the two germline ends. CDR1 and CDR2 from the germline V gene are SGHTA and FQGTGA. The CDR3 contains 18 residues. CDR3 sequence reads: CASSLTGTSFGEDYGYTF. The CDR3 region has the DNA TGTGCCAGCAGCCTCACCGGGACAAGCTTTGGGGAAGACTATGGCTACACCTTC.

The chain joins TRBV20-1 to TRBJ2-3; 11 bases align to TRBD2. There are 15 residues in the CDR3. The J segment lost 2 bases and the V segment lost 2 bases, leaving 3 bases of the junction unmatched. Germline-derived CDR1 and CDR2 are DFQATT and SNEGSKA (reference sequence). The DNA of the CDR3 is TGCAGTGCTAGACCACTAGCGGGGGACACAGATACGCAGTATTTT. Translating gives CSARPLAGDTDTQYF.

This clonotype has a handful of counts. The rearrangement joins TRBV6-6 to TRBJ1-1, with TRBD1 matching 11 bases. Germline V gene data show CDR1 as MNHNY and CDR2 as SVGAGI (reference sequence). The CDR3 sequence is 14 residues long. V lost 7 bases and J lost 11; bases outside the gene matches: 12. The CDR3 loop reads CASTTGQGASSAFF. CDR3 nucleotides: TGTGCCAGCACCACCGGACAGGGGGCGAGTAGCGCTTTCTTT.

The chain recombines TRBV15 with TRBJ2-7, with no clear D. The V gene lost 4 bases and the J gene lost 5 bases, with 12 bases spanning the gap. The CDR3 spans 13 residues. The germline V gene has CDR1 LNHNV and CDR2 YYDKDF (reference sequence). The CDR3 spells CATSISPNDEQYF. The DNA of the CDR3 is TGTGCCACCAGCATTTCTCCAAACGACGAGCAGTACTTC.

This clonotype has more than one count but fewer than ten. V usage is TRBV4-1 and J usage is TRBJ1-5, with D possibly TRBD1 on 5 matching bases. The germline gives CDR1 MGHRA, CDR2 YSYEKL. The CDR3 has 15 amino acids. V lost 8 bases, J lost 0 bases, and 14 bases lay in between. The CDR3 loop reads CASRDSPLSNQPQHF. CDR3 DNA: TGCGCCAGCCGTGACAGTCCGCTTAGCAATCAGCCCCAGCATTTT.

In its sample, this clonotype was seen a few times. J is TRBJ2-7 and V is TRBV9; weak D call: TRBD1 (5 bases). The CDR3 is 14 amino acids. Trimming shortened V by 4 bases and J by 0 bases, and 11 bases separated the two germline ends. The germline V gene encodes CDR1 SGDLS and CDR2 YYNGEE. The CDR3: CASSLSRGSYEQYF. CDR3 nucleotides: TGTGCCAGCAGCCTTTCTAGGGGCTCCTACGAGCAGTACTTC.

The rearrangement links TRBV7-9 to TRBJ2-2; 10 bases map to TRBD2. Germline-derived CDR1 and CDR2 are SEHNR and FQNEAQ (reference sequence). Trimming cost V 3 bases and J 5 bases; bases outside gene matches: 12. The CDR3 is made up of 18 amino acids. CDR3 nucleotides: TGTGCCAGCAGCTTCGACCTCATAGGACTAGCGGAGACCGGGGAGCTGTTTTTT. Translated: CASSFDLIGLAETGELFF.